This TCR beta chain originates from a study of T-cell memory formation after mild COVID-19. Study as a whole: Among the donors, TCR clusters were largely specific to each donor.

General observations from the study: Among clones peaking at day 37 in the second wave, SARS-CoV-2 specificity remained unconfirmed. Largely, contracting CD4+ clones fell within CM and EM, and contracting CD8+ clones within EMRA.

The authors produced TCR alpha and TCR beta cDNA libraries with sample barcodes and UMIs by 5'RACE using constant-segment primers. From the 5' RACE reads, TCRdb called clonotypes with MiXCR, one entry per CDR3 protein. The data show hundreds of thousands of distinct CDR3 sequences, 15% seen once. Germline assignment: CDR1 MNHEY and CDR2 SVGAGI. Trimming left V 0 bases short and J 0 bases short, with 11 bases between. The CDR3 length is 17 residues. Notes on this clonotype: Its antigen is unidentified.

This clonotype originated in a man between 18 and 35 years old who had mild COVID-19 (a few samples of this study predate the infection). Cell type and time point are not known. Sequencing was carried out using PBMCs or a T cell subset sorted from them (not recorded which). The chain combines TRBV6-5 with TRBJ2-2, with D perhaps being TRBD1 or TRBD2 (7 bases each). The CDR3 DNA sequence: TGTGCCAGCAGTTACTCGGGGGGGACAGCGAACACCGGGGAGCTGTTTTTT. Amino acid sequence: CASSYSGGTANTGELFF.